The 7 T cell receptor beta chains in this list originate from one sample, sequenced in a study of cytomegalovirus exposure and HLA in healthy donors (dated 2017 in TCRdb). Receptors were amplified or captured by the immunoSEQ multiplex PCR assay. For the multiplex PCR, a mixture combining 60 forward primers for TCR Vbeta segments and 13 reverse primers for TCR Jbeta segments was used. TCRdb limited this immuneACCESS table to in-frame rearrangements with V and J called. A share of clones is missing; checked studies link under half to unresolved V genes, and the rest is unexplained. The sample data list about 140,000 clones, and roughly 80% of these were observed just once. The leading ten clones occupy 1.2% of the sample. Sequenced: PBMCs. The receptors derive from a female donor in good health and CMV-seronegative.

This clone has only one observation. The genes are TRBV1 and TRBJ2-3; the table calls TRBD1, which could not be checked here. TRBV1 is a documented pseudogene. The CDR3 sequence is 16 residues long. Written as DNA, the CDR3 is TGCACCAGCAGCCCCCAGGGGGAGGTTAGCACAGATACGCAGTATTTT. Translation gives CTSSPQGEVSTDTQYF.

The chain combines TRBV2 with TRBJ2-7; D remains unclear. The V end lost 7 bases, the J end lost 3 bases, and 13 bases lay between the germline ends. The CDR3 runs to 13 residues. Per the germline V gene, CDR1 is SNHLY and CDR2 is FYNNEI. This chain's CDR3 is CASKDSGSYEQYF. The CDR3 DNA reads TGTGCCAGCAAAGACTCCGGAAGCTACGAGCAGTACTTC.

CDR3 sequence reads: CASSLPGGAEAFF. In DNA, the CDR3 is TGTGCCAGCTCTTTGCCCGGAGGCGCTGAAGCTTTCTTT. V and J are TRBV18 and TRBJ1-1; unclear D gene. This CDR3 has 13 amino acids. The V gene's germline CDR1 is KGHSH and CDR2 LQKENI. Trimming took off 6 bases at V and 6 bases at J, with 14 bases between the two ends.

This chain joins TRBV5-1 and TRBJ1-5; no reliable D call. The V gene lost 0 bases and the J gene lost 0 bases, with 10 bases spanning the gap. The CDR3 extends over 16 amino acids. Germline CDR1 is SGHRS and CDR2 is YFSETQ. The CDR3 nucleotides read TGCGCCAGCAGCTTGGACACTATGGATAGCAATCAGCCCCAGCATTTT. This translates into CASSLDTMDSNQPQHF.

V and J are TRBV2 and TRBJ2-7; D is possibly TRBD2 (6 bases). Germline V gene sequence: CDR1 SNHLY, CDR2 FYNNEI. Deletions cut 3 bases from V and 0 bases from J, with 9 bases between. The CDR3 contains 14 residues. CDR3 DNA: TGTGCCAGCAGTGATGGGGGGAGCTCCTACGAGCAGTACTTC. Translating it yields CASSDGGSSYEQYF.

CDR3 residues: CASSRTSGSYEQYF. The CDR3 region has the DNA TGTGCCAGCAGTCGGACTAGCGGGTCCTACGAGCAGTACTTC. The chain has TRBV2 and TRBJ2-7; 11 bases fit TRBD2. The J segment lost 1 base and the V segment lost 5 bases, leaving 1 base of the junction unmatched. The CDR3 sequence is 14 residues long. Germline V gene lookup returns CDR1 SNHLY and CDR2 FYNNEI.

The V gene is TRBV4-1, the J gene TRBJ2-5, with TRBD2 matching over 10 bases. Germline CDR1 MGHRA, CDR2 YSYEKL. This CDR3 has 16 amino acids. Unmatched junction bases numbered 4, after V lost 0 bases and J lost 3 bases. The CDR3 loop is CASSQDSSGGKETQYF. DNA for the CDR3: TGCGCCAGCAGCCAAGATTCTAGCGGGGGTAAAGAGACCCAGTACTTC.